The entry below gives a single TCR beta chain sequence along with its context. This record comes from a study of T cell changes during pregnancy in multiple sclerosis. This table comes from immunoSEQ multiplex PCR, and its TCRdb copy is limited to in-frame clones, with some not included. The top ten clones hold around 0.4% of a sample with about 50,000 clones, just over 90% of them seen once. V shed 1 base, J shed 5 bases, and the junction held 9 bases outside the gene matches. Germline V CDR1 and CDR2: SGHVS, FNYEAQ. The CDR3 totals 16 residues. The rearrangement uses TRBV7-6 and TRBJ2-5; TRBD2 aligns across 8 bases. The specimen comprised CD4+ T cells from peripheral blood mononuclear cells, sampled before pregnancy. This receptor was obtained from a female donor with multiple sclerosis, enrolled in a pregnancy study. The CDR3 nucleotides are TGTGCCAGCAGCTTAGGTACAGCGGGAGTGCGGGAGACCCAGTACTTC. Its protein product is CASSLGTAGVRETQYF.